The clone carrying this T cell receptor (beta chain) occurred a few times. As yet, its antigen is unknown. The data were taken from a study of identical twins. Study outcomes and limitations: Memory repertoires showed no such pattern, whereas abundant cord blood beta clonotypes carried fewer insertions.

CDR1 is LGHDT and CDR2 is YNNKEL in the germline V gene (reference sequence). Trimming removed 3 bases from V and 3 bases from J, with 8 bases in between. This CDR3 has 13 residues. Template switching (which added a universal primer site) was used, and cDNA carried unique molecular identifiers. TCRdb recomputed calls from the 5' RACE reads with MiXCR, one row per CDR3 protein. The data show about 480,000 distinct CDR3 sequences, 13% to 15% seen once. The sample was also reused in another study, on yellow fever vaccine responses in identical twins.

The chain recombines TRBV3-1 with TRBJ1-2, with a tentative D call TRBD1 (5 bases). Sequenced sample: CD4+ T cells sorted from blood. The source of this sequence is a woman aged 18-30 years in good health. The CDR3 sequence is CASSQEGYYGYTF. The CDR3 DNA reads TGTGCCAGCAGCCAGGAGGGGTACTATGGCTACACCTTC.